This passage covers 32 T cell receptor beta chains from one sample sequenced in a study of long-term antiretroviral therapy in people with HIV (dated by TCRdb to between 2020 and 2023). Sequencing of the TRB variable region was done with the immunoSEQ hsTCRB v3.0 assay at survey level resolution. This is the immuneACCESS table as TCRdb keeps it, with only in-frame sequences that have V and J called. A part of the clones is gone; compared with another copy, unresolved V genes explain less than half, and the rest is unexplained. The sample data list 15,000 to 20,000 clones, and roughly 91% of these were observed just once. The ten most abundant clones make up approximately 12% of the sample. Here the sequenced sample was unsorted PBMCs, taken 6.9 years after starting antiretroviral therapy. These receptors all come from a man in his fifties or sixties with HIV.

The count of this clone is one. The rearrangement joins TRBV4-1 to TRBJ2-3, with 8 positions matching TRBD2. Per the germline V gene, CDR1 is MGHRA and CDR2 is YSYEKL. CDR3 length equals 16 residues. V lost 0 bases, J lost 7 bases, and 9 bases stayed unmatched. CDR3 amino acids: CASSQDGSGTSNTQYF. The CDR3 nucleotides read TGCGCCAGCAGCCAAGATGGTAGCGGGACGTCGAATACGCAGTATTTT.

The chain uses TRBV7-8 and TRBJ1-1, with D hard to call. This CDR3 spans 13 amino acids. V was shortened by 0 bases and J by 7 bases, with 9 bases between the two germline ends. Germline loops: CDR1 SGHVS, CDR2 FQNEAQ. CDR3 amino acids: CASSLAGNGEAFF. The CDR3 DNA is TGTGCCAGCAGCTTAGCAGGGAACGGTGAAGCTTTCTTT.

V usage is TRBV11-2 and J usage is TRBJ2-5; D is undetermined. Germline V CDR1 and CDR2: SGHAT, FQNNGV. The CDR3 covers 13 residues. Trimming removed 5 bases at V and 5 bases at J, with 12 bases between. CDR3: CASSAAPWETQYF. CDR3 DNA: TGTGCCAGCAGCGCAGCGCCTTGGGAGACCCAGTACTTC.

The J gene is TRBJ1-1, the V gene TRBV7-9; possibly TRBD1 for D (5 bases). The V end was cut by 0 bases, the J end by 8 bases, with 7 bases between. The germline gives CDR1 SEHNR, CDR2 FQNEAQ (reference sequence). This CDR3 has 12 amino acids. CDR3 in DNA: TGTGCCAGCAGCTTAGCAGACAGAGAAGCTTTCTTT. Translated, it gives CASSLADREAFF.

This rearrangement joins TRBV15 to TRBJ2-7, with a weak D call TRBD2 (5 bases). CDR3 length equals 14 residues. V lost 4 bases to trimming and J lost 2 bases, with 12 bases between them. Germline CDR1 reads LNHNV; CDR2 reads YYDKDF (reference sequence). The CDR3 loop is CATSKELGAYEQYF. Here the CDR3 DNA reads TGTGCCACCAGCAAGGAACTGGGAGCCTACGAGCAGTACTTC.

V and J are TRBV7-2 and TRBJ2-7; D not certain. The CDR3 covers 12 residues. V was cut by 5 bases and J by 4 bases, with 9 bases left in between. From germline, CDR1 is SGHTA and CDR2 FQGNSA. CDR3 nucleotides: TGTGCCAGCAGCCCGATTGATTACGAGCAGTACTTC. Protein product: CASSPIDYEQYF.

The J gene is TRBJ2-7, the V gene TRBV4-3; perhaps TRBD1 as D (6 bases). In germline, CDR1 is LGHNA, CDR2 YSLEER. V lost 0 bases to trimming and J lost 1 base, with 10 bases between them. The CDR3 is 15 residues long. Here the CDR3 DNA reads TGCGCCAGCAGCCAAGAAAGGGACACTTCCTACGAGCAGTACTTC. Translated, it gives CASSQERDTSYEQYF.

The chain has TRBV4-2 and TRBJ2-7; D unresolved. V was shortened by 0 bases and J by 0 bases, with 9 bases between the two germline ends. This CDR3 spans 15 amino acids. From germline, CDR1 is LGHNA and CDR2 YNFKEQ. The CDR3, as DNA: TGTGCCAGCAGCCAAGATCTTGAGGTCTCCTACGAGCAGTACTTC. This translates into CASSQDLEVSYEQYF.

The chain combines TRBV28 with TRBJ1-1; TRBD1 matches 7 bases. Trimming removed 6 bases from V and 5 bases from J; junction bases left unmatched: 6. Germline V CDR1 and CDR2: MDHEN, SYDVKM. This CDR3 has 13 amino acids. In nucleotides, the CDR3 is TGTGCCAGCAGATCAGACAGGGTTACTGAAGCTTTCTTT. The encoded protein is CASRSDRVTEAFF.

In its sample, this clone was seen once. V usage is TRBV19 and J usage is TRBJ2-1, with TRBD1 identical over 10 bases. Germline V lookup: CDR1 LNHDA, CDR2 SQIVND (reference sequence). The CDR3 extends over 14 amino acids. J gave up 6 bases and V 5 bases, and 4 bases lay outside the gene matches. The CDR3 loop reads CASSGQGGVNEQFF. DNA for the CDR3: TGTGCCAGTAGTGGACAGGGGGGGGTCAATGAGCAGTTCTTC. The whole variable domain, remainder taken from reference TRBV19 and TRBJ2-1, is DGGITQSPKYLFRKEGQNVTLSCEQNLNHDAMYWYRQDPGQGLRLIYYSQIVNDFQKGDIAEGYSVSREKKESFPLTVTSAQKNPTAFYLCASSGQGGVNEQFFGPGTRLTVL.

The V gene is TRBV6-1, the J gene TRBJ2-1; no clear D gene. V was shortened by 2 bases and J by 0 bases, with 17 bases between the two germline ends. The CDR3 runs to 18 residues. Germline V gene sequence: CDR1 MNHNS, CDR2 SASEGT. CDR3 nucleotide sequence: TGTGCCAGCAGTGAACGCCCTCCCGGGTGGTCCTCCTACAATGAGCAGTTCTTC. Its translation is CASSERPPGWSSYNEQFF.

The chain joins TRBV5-1 to TRBJ2-3; D unclear. CDR1 SGHRS and CDR2 YFSETQ come from the germline V gene. V was pared by 0 bases and J by 2 bases, with 7 bases between. The CDR3 consists of 14 residues. CDR3 residues: CASSLVQNTDTQYF. The DNA for the CDR3 is TGCGCCAGCAGCTTGGTTCAGAACACAGATACGCAGTATTTT.

V is TRBV27 and J is TRBJ2-1; the match to TRBD2 covers 9 bases. Germline V gene data show CDR1 as MNHEY and CDR2 as SMNVEV (reference sequence). After removal of 8 bases from V and 9 bases from J, the junction contained 2 bases not matched to a gene. This CDR3 spans 11 amino acids. The CDR3 DNA is TGTGCCAGCCTAGCGGGAAGTGAGCAGTTCTTC. Translating it yields CASLAGSEQFF.

The gene calls are TRBV4-2 and TRBJ2-7; 12 bases map to TRBD2. V shed 0 bases, J shed 0 bases, and the junction held 6 bases outside the gene matches. Germline V CDR1 and CDR2: LGHNA, YNFKEQ. This CDR3 is built from 18 residues. The CDR3 DNA reads TGTGCCAGCAGCCAAGAATTTGCGACTAGCGGGAGCTCCTACGAGCAGTACTTC. This encodes CASSQEFATSGSSYEQYF.

This clone was recorded once. The chain couples TRBV9 to TRBJ2-3; no clear D gene. The CDR3 is 12 amino acids. Trimming pared 3 bases from V and 4 bases from J, leaving 6 bases between. CDR1 is SGDLS and CDR2 is YYNGEE in the germline V gene. This chain's CDR3 is CASSALSDTQYF. The DNA for the CDR3 is TGTGCCAGCAGCGCCTTATCAGATACGCAGTATTTT.

The chain has TRBV21-1 and TRBJ2-1; TRBD2, the D gene given by the table, was not confirmed from the DNA. TRBV21-1 is a listed pseudogene. The CDR3 is 11 amino acids. This CDR3 is CASTPGNEQFF. CDR3 bases: TGTGCCAGCACCCCGGGGAATGAGCAGTTCTTC.

The chain has TRBV9 and TRBJ2-1; 10 positions match TRBD2. Germline-derived CDR1 and CDR2 are SGDLS and YYNGEE. V lost 0 bases, J lost 5 bases, and 2 bases stayed unmatched. CDR3 size: 15 residues. CDR3 loop: CASSVASGSHNEQFF. The CDR3 DNA reads as TGTGCCAGCAGCGTAGCTAGCGGGAGCCACAATGAGCAGTTCTTC.

CDR3 DNA sequence: TGTGCCAGCAGTTCTCTAGCGGGAGGGGGAGATGAGCAGTTCTTC. It codes for CASSSLAGGGDEQFF. The chain combines TRBV7-9 with TRBJ2-1; 12 bases are a match to TRBD2. The CDR3 consists of 15 residues. The trim removed 6 bases at V and 8 bases at J, leaving 8 bases unmatched. CDR1 is SEHNR and CDR2 is FQNEAQ in the germline V gene (reference sequence).

The chain links TRBV28 to TRBJ2-7; TRBD1 might be the D (6 bases). The length of the CDR3 is 16 residues. Germline loops: CDR1 MDHEN, CDR2 SYDVKM. V shed 3 bases and J shed 0 bases, with 15 bases lying between them. CDR3 coding DNA: TGTGCCAGCAGTTTTATGGACAGCCACCCCTCCTACGAGCAGTACTTC. Protein product: CASSFMDSHPSYEQYF.

This chain joins TRBV5-4 and TRBJ1-4; D not certain. V was cut by 0 bases and J by 4 bases, with 7 bases left in between. Germline values: CDR1 SGHNT, CDR2 YYREEE (reference sequence). This CDR3 is built from 14 residues. The CDR3 region has the DNA TGTGCCAGCAGCTTGGATATTCTTAATGAAAAACTGTTTTTT. It yields the protein CASSLDILNEKLFF.

The chain uses TRBV18 and TRBJ1-1; D ambiguous. CDR1 and CDR2 (germline): KGHSH, LQKENI. This CDR3 has 14 amino acids. Trimming stripped 3 bases from V and 9 bases from J, with 17 bases between. CDR3 in DNA: TGTGCCAGCTCACCTCCCACACAGCAGTGGAAAGCTTTCTTT. This translates into CASSPPTQQWKAFF.

CDR3 DNA: TGTGCCAGCCACACAGGGAGGGAAGCTTTCTTT. Encoded protein: CASHTGREAFF. The V gene is TRBV27, the J gene TRBJ1-1, with D tentatively TRBD1 (6 bases). Germline-derived CDR1 and CDR2 are MNHEY and SMNVEV (reference sequence). This CDR3 spans 11 amino acids. V lost 8 bases and J 8 bases, leaving 12 bases between the germline ends.

V usage is TRBV2 and J usage is TRBJ2-2, with 9 bases matching TRBD1. Germline CDR1 reads SNHLY; CDR2 reads FYNNEI. The junction had 6 bases not matched to a gene; V was cut back by 5 bases and J by 5 bases. The CDR3 covers 15 residues. The CDR3 loop reads CASSIQGAVTGELFF. For the CDR3, the DNA is TGTGCCAGCAGTATACAGGGGGCAGTGACCGGGGAGCTGTTTTTT.

The chain uses TRBV27 and TRBJ1-5; a weak D match, TRBD1 (6 bases). CDR1 is MNHEY, CDR2 SMNVEV, per germline (reference sequence). Trimming removed 8 bases at V and 3 bases at J, with 11 bases between. The CDR3 contains 13 residues. The CDR3 DNA reads TGTGCCAGCCAACAGGGCCCCAATCAGCCCCAGCATTTT. Protein product: CASQQGPNQPQHF.

The rearrangement uses TRBV28 and TRBJ2-7; 7 positions match TRBD2. V shed 4 bases, J shed 0 bases, and the junction held 6 bases outside the gene matches. Germline-derived CDR1 and CDR2 are MDHEN and SYDVKM. The length of the CDR3 is 15 residues. CDR3 in amino acids: CASSSAGVSSYEQYF. DNA for the CDR3: TGTGCCAGCAGTTCCGCGGGGGTTTCCTCCTACGAGCAGTACTTC.

The V call is TRBV27, the J call TRBJ1-5; the D gene is possibly TRBD1 (6 bases). This CDR3 has 14 residues. The V and J ends lost 5 bases and 4 bases respectively, with 12 bases between them. Germline V gene sequence: CDR1 MNHEY, CDR2 SMNVEV (reference sequence). CDR3 protein: CASSGGWGNQPQHF. In DNA, the CDR3 is TGTGCCAGCAGTGGGGGCTGGGGAAATCAGCCCCAGCATTTT.

The V call is TRBV10-3, the J call TRBJ2-1; 8 bases map to TRBD2. The V gene's germline CDR1 is ENHRY and CDR2 SYGVKD. The CDR3 loop spans 17 amino acids. V shed 4 bases and J 0 bases; nucleotides not matched to a gene: 8. CDR3 DNA: TGTGCCATCAGTGTTTCTAGCGGGTTGAGCTCCTACAATGAGCAGTTCTTC. Protein: CAISVSSGLSSYNEQFF.

CDR3 sequence reads: CASSFVALDEQYF. The DNA for the CDR3 is TGTGCCAGCAGCTTCGTGGCTTTAGACGAGCAGTACTTC. This chain connects TRBV5-6 to TRBJ2-7; no clear D. CDR3 size: 13 residues. Looked up from germline, CDR1 is SGHDT and CDR2 is YYEEEE. V lost 2 bases and J lost 5, with 11 bases in between.

The chain recombines TRBV7-2 with TRBJ2-3; TRBD2 matches at 11 bases. V was pared by 5 bases and J by 5 bases, with 6 bases of the junction left unmatched. Germline CDR1 SGHTA, CDR2 FQGNSA. The CDR3 contains 15 residues. CDR3 DNA sequence: TGTGCCAGCAGCCCCAGTGGGACTAGCGGAGATACGCAGTATTTT. Translation gives CASSPSGTSGDTQYF.

In its sample, this clone was seen once. CDR3 sequence reads: CASSERDRITYEQYF. The CDR3 coding sequence is TGTGCCAGCAGCGAACGGGACAGAATAACCTACGAGCAGTACTTC. The rearrangement joins TRBV27 to TRBJ2-7; 7 bases are shared with TRBD1. In germline, CDR1 is MNHEY, CDR2 SMNVEV (reference sequence). V was clipped by 6 bases and J by 2 bases; unmatched bases: 10. This CDR3 spans 15 amino acids.

The chain employs TRBV21-1 and TRBJ2-1. TRBV21-1 is a pseudogene. The CDR3 consists of 13 residues. The CDR3 nucleotides read TGTGCCAGCATAGGAAGAATCTACAATGAGCAGTTCTTC. Its translation is CASIGRIYNEQFF.

V usage is TRBV4-3 and J usage is TRBJ2-4, with a weak D call TRBD1 (6 bases). CDR3 length: 16 residues. V lost 3 bases and J lost 2, with 14 bases in between. Germline loops: CDR1 LGHNA, CDR2 YSLEER. CDR3 amino acids: CASSHLSGDSKNIQYF. In DNA, the CDR3 is TGCGCCAGCAGCCACCTCTCAGGGGATTCCAAAAACATTCAGTACTTC.